The source of this TCR beta chain is a study of blood T cell repertoires in COVID-19. Overall study: Samples representing acute and convalescent COVID-19 were sourced from the United States, Italy and Spain. PBMCs, B-cell-depleted T cells, or T cells were the source of the cDNA or gDNA that made up the material.

Original data processing: Reference gene primer amplification in the assay estimated nucleated cell counts. Sequencing was performed with immunoSEQ multiplex PCR; in TCRdb, only in-frame clones are kept and a portion is missing. D and trimming come from the DNA, and the V and J calls and clone size come from that table. This repertoire shows 130,000 to 150,000 clones, roughly 76% found once; its top ten account for approximately 8.4%. Sample: peripheral blood. This clonotype originated in a human donor with acute or convalescent COVID-19. The donor label of this sample is uncertain.

CDR3 amino acids: CASSLGGREVMNTEAFF. The DNA of the CDR3 is TGCGCCAGCAGCTTAGGTGGCAGGGAGGTAATGAACACTGAAGCTTTCTTT. The V and J genes are TRBV5-1 and TRBJ1-1, with D tentatively TRBD1 (5 bases). There are 17 residues in the CDR3. Germline V CDR1 and CDR2: SGHRS, YFSETQ. V lost 2 bases, J lost 0 bases, and 17 bases lay in between.